This T cell receptor beta chain came from a study of response to subunit inactivated influenza vaccine. This CDR3 comprises 13 residues. CDR1 is GTSNPN and CDR2 is SVGIG in the germline V gene (reference sequence). The V gene lost 3 bases and the J gene lost 0 bases, with 8 bases spanning the gap. Remarks on this clonotype: Its antigen is unknown.

TCRdb re-analysed the RT-PCR reads in MiXCR, keeping a single row per CDR3 protein. The sample lists about 170,000 distinct CDR3 sequences; about 11% were seen once. Study results and caveats: Researchers suggested that each seasonal influenza vaccination recruits few new T cells.

This sequence joins TRBV30 and TRBJ1-1; D uncertain. The source material was CD8+ T cells sorted from PBMCs, sampled roughly 24 months after vaccination. This sequence was found in a man between 50 and 69 years old who received an inactivated influenza vaccine. CDR3: CAWSPLLNTEAFF. DNA for the CDR3: TGTGCCTGGAGCCCTTTGTTGAACACTGAAGCTTTCTTT.